This paragraph reports one TCR beta chain. These data originate in a study of blood T cell repertoires in COVID-19. Living in 24 US areas, the participants were between 18 and 89 years of age. Participants' own reports of clinical history determined their cohort assignment. Within 2 weeks before study entry, exposed participants met a COVID-19 case. The method was immunoSEQ multiplex PCR; TCRdb's version includes in-frame clones alone and lacks a portion of them. The sample carries about 320,000 clones, roughly nine tenths recorded once. Germline values: CDR1 LNHDA, CDR2 SQIVND (reference sequence). The CDR3 runs 14 residues. V lost 10 bases, J lost 4 bases, and 10 bases stayed unmatched.

V gene TRBV19 combines with J gene TRBJ2-1, with 7 nucleotides matching TRBD1. Sequencing was done on a sample of PBMCs or T cells enriched from blood (not recorded which). This TCR was recovered from a woman in her twenties or thirties who had been exposed to COVID-19. As DNA, the CDR3 is TGTGCCACCCGTCGGGACAGCTTTTACAATGAGCAGTTCTTC. Translation gives CATRRDSFYNEQFF.